The clone carrying this T cell receptor beta chain has a single count. Its antigen is not identified. The CDR3 length is 17 residues. CDR1 and CDR2 from the germline V gene are MDHEN and SYDVKM. J lost 7 bases, V lost 4 bases, and 15 bases had no gene match. This record comes from a study of OX40 agonist ivuxolimab in advanced cancers. Overall study context: Intravenous ivuxolimab was administered to patients every 2 weeks at 0.01 to 10 mg/kg. Dose-escalation patients were diagnosed with hepatocellular carcinoma, melanoma, renal cell cancer or head and neck cancer. The study's findings and limits: The study found among the lowest clonal expansion in partial responders at 0.1-3.0 mg/kg.

Here immunoSEQ multiplex PCR was the method, and the copy in TCRdb shows in-frame clones only, minus some. The table records some 58,000 clones, 88% of them present only once. The chain couples TRBV28 to TRBJ2-7; 11 bases match TRBD2. The sample was CD4+ or CD8+ T cells sorted from blood, taken in a trial of the OX40 agonist ivuxolimab. The receptor's source is an adult with an advanced solid tumor such as melanoma, head and neck, liver or kidney cancer. The CDR3 is CASSSPQTSGVGWEQYF. The DNA of the CDR3 is TGTGCCAGCAGTTCCCCCCAGACTAGCGGGGTCGGTTGGGAGCAGTACTTC. The full variable domain, its missing parts supplied by reference TRBV28 and TRBJ2-7, is DVKVTQSSRYLVKRTGEKVFLECVQDMDHENMFWYRQDPGLGLRLIYFSYDVKMKEKGDIPEGYSVSREKKERFSLILESASTNQTSMYLCASSSPQTSGVGWEQYFGPGTRLTVT.